These 8 T cell receptor beta chains were all obtained from the same sample, sequenced in a study of T cells in Graves' hyperthyroidism and ophthalmopathy. Template material for amplifying TCR beta CDR3 regions consisted of RNA transcripts. During a first-round RT-PCR of the TCR CDR3, the HTBI primer set was used. TCRdb processed the multiplex PCR reads anew with MiXCR; each CDR3 protein has one entry. Seen here are hundreds of thousands of distinct CDR3 sequences, 15% to 18% observed once, and the top ten hold approximately 14%. Sequences were obtained from blood. Receptors originate from a woman between 18 and 29 years old with Graves' hyperthyroidism.

This clonotype was counted many times. V gene TRBV11-3 combines with J gene TRBJ2-2, with 7 bases identical to TRBD2. Germline V gene sequence: CDR1 SGHNT, CDR2 YENEEA. The CDR3 is 15 residues long. Losses at the gene ends were 5 bases for V and 6 bases for J; bases not matched to a gene: 9. CDR3 nucleotides: TGTGCCAGCAGCGGGGGAGGGCCCGGCCCCGGGGAGCTGTTTTTT. It specifies CASSGGGPGPGELFF. Supplemented by reference TRBV11-3 and TRBJ2-2, the full variable domain reads EAGVVQSPRYKIIEKKQPVAFWCNPISGHNTLYWYLQNLGQGPELLIRYENEEAVDDSQLPKDRFSAERLKGVDSTLKIQPAELGDSAVYLCASSGGGPGPGELFFGEGSRLTVL.

This clonotype was seen repeatedly, ten times or more. The V and J genes are TRBV11-2 and TRBJ1-1; D possibly corresponds to TRBD1 (5 bases). The CDR3 extends over 14 amino acids. Trimming removed 2 bases at V and 7 bases at J, with 14 bases between. In germline, CDR1 is SGHAT, CDR2 FQNNGV. This chain's CDR3 is CASSLRSGRHEAFF. The CDR3 coding sequence is TGTGCCAGCAGCTTACGCTCAGGGAGGCATGAAGCTTTCTTT.

This clonotype has a count of ten or more. The genes are TRBV27 and TRBJ2-7, with D possibly being TRBD1 (5 bases). Between the trimmed V and J ends, which lost 0 bases and 7 bases, there was a span of 16 bases. CDR1 and CDR2 (germline): MNHEY, SMNVEV (reference sequence). This CDR3 is 15 amino acids long. The CDR3 reads CASSLSRAGLLEQYF. The DNA of the CDR3 is TGTGCCAGCAGTTTATCGCGCGCAGGGTTGTTGGAGCAGTACTTC.

This clonotype was recorded many times. The rearrangement uses TRBV7-9 and TRBJ2-3, with D perhaps matching TRBD2 (5 bases). Germline V gene lookup returns CDR1 SEHNR and CDR2 FQNEAQ (reference sequence). The CDR3 length is 14 residues. V was trimmed by 3 bases and J by 2 bases, leaving 9 bases between them. This chain's CDR3 is CASSFWGDTDTQYF. The CDR3 DNA reads TGTGCCAGCAGCTTCTGGGGAGACACAGATACGCAGTATTTT. Complete variable domain (other parts from reference TRBV7-9 and TRBJ2-3): DTGVSQNPRHKITKRGQNVTFRCDPISEHNRLYWYRQTLGQGPEFLTYFQNEAQLEKSRLLSDRFSAERPKGSFSTLEIQRTEQGDSAMYLCASSFWGDTDTQYFGPGTRLTVL.

For this clonotype: A much bigger clone sits one base away, suggesting this may be a read error. J is TRBJ2-1 and V is TRBV12-3 or TRBV12-4, with D perhaps matching TRBD1 or TRBD2 (5 bases each). The CDR3 contains 16 residues. Trimming shortened V by 6 bases and J by 3 bases, and 18 bases separated the two germline ends. This chain's CDR3 is CASRTGTLSCYNEQFF. The CDR3 DNA reads as TGTGCCAGCAGAACCGGGACCCTGAGCTGCTACAATGAGCAGTTCTTC.

This clonotype was counted only a few times. The CDR3 loop is CASSLEGLNTEAFF. In DNA form, the CDR3 reads TGTGCCAGCAGCTTAGAGGGTTTGAACACTGAAGCTTTCTTT. The chain combines TRBV11-2 with TRBJ1-1; D is uncertain. Germline V gives CDR1 SGHAT, CDR2 FQNNGV. The V gene lost 0 bases and the J gene lost 0 bases, with 5 bases spanning the gap. This CDR3 region has 14 residues.

This clonotype appeared many times. This chain joins TRBV2 and TRBJ1-6; D remains unclear. The length of the CDR3 is 12 residues. Germline CDR1 and CDR2: SNHLY and FYNNEI. V shed 6 bases and J shed 5 bases, with 5 bases lying between them. The CDR3: CASSGNNSPLHF. The CDR3 region has the DNA TGTGCCAGCAGCGGAAATAATTCACCCCTCCACTTT.

This clonotype appeared many times. The V gene is TRBV20-1, the J gene TRBJ2-7, with D tentatively TRBD2 (6 bases). Trimming pared 6 bases from V and 7 bases from J, leaving 19 bases between. In germline, CDR1 is DFQATT, CDR2 SNEGSKA (reference sequence). The CDR3 loop spans 13 amino acids. In DNA, the CDR3 is TGCAGTGCACGAAGGGGAGGCCAGAGGGAGCAGTACTTC. It specifies CSARRGGQREQYF.